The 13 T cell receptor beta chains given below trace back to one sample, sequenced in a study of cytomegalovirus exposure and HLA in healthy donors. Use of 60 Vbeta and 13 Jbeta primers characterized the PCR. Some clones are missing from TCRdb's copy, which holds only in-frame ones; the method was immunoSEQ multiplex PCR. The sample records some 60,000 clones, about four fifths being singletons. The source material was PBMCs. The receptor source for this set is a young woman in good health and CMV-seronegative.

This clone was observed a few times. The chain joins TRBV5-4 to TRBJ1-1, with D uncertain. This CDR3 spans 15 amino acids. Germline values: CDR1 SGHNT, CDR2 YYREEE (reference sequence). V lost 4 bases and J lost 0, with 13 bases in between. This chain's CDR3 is CASSPRGNLNTEAFF. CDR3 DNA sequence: TGTGCCAGCAGCCCGCGAGGGAACTTGAACACTGAAGCTTTCTTT.

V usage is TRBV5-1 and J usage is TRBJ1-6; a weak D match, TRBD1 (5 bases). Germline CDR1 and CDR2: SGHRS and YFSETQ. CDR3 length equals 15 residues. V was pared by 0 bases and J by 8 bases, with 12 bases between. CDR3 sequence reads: CASSLDRGKDSPLHF. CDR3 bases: TGCGCCAGCAGCTTGGATCGGGGGAAAGATTCACCCCTCCACTTT.

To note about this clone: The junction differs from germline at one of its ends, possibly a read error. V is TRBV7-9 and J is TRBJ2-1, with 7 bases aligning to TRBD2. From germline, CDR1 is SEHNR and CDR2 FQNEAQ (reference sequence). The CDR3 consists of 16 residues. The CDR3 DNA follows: TGTTCCAGCAGCCCTATGGGGAGGGTCTTAGGGGATGAGCAGTTCTTC. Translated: CSSSPMGRVLGDEQFF.

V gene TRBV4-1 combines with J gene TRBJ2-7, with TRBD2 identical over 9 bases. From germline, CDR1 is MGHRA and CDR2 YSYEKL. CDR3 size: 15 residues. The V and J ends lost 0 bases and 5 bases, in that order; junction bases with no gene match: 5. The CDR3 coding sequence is TGCGCCAGCAGCCAAGATCCGGGACTAGCTCACGAGCAGTACTTC. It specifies CASSQDPGLAHEQYF.

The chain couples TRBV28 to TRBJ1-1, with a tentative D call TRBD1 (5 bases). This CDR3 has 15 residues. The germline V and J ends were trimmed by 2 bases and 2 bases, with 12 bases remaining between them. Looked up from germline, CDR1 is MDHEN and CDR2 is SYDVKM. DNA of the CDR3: TGTGCCAGCAGTTTAAGGGGTCTTGTAAACACTGAAGCTTTCTTT. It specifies CASSLRGLVNTEAFF.

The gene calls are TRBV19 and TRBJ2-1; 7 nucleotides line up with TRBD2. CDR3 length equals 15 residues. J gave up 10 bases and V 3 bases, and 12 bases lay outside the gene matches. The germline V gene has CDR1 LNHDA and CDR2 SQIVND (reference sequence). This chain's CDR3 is CASSMPSGMGQEQFF. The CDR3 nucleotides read TGTGCCAGTAGTATGCCCAGCGGGATGGGTCAAGAGCAGTTCTTC.

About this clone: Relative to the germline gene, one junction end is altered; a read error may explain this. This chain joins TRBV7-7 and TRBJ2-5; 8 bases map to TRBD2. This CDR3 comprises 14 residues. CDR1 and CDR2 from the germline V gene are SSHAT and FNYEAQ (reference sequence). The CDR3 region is CASSLAGQQETQYF. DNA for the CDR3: TGTGCTAGCAGCTTAGCGGGACAACAAGAGACCCAGTACTTC.

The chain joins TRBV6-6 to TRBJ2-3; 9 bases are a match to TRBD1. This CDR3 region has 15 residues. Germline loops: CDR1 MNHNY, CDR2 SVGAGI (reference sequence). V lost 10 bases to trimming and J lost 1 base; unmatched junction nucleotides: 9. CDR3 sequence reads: CATLTGGSGTDTQYF. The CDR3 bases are TGTGCCACACTAACAGGGGGCTCGGGCACAGATACGCAGTATTTT.

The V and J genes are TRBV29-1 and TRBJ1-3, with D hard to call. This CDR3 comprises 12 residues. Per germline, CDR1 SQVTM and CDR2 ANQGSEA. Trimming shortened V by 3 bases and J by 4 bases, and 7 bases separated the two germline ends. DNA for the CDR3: TGCAGCGTTGATCTCGGGGGAAACACCATATATTTT. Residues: CSVDLGGNTIYF.

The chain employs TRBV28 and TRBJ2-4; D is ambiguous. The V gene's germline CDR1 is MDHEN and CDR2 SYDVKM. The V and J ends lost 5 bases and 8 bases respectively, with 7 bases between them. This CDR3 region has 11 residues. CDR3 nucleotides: TGTGCCAGCAGTCCCTCAGACATTCAGTACTTC. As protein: CASSPSDIQYF.

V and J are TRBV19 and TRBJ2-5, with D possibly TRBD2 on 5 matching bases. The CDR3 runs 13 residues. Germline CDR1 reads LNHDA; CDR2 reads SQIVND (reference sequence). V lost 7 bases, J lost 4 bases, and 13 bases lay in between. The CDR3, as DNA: TGTGCCAGTAATAAACTAGTGGGAGAGACCCAGTACTTC. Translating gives CASNKLVGETQYF.

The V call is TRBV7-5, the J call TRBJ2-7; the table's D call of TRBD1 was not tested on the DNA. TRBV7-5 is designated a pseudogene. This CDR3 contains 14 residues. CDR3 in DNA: TGTGCCAGAAGTCGGACAGGCGATGCCTACGAGCAGTACGTC. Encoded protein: CARSRTGDAYEQYV.

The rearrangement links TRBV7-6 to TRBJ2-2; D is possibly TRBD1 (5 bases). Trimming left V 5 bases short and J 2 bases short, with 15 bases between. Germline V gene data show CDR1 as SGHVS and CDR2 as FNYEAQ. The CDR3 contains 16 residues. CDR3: CASSPMGLPNTGELFF. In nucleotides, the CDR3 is TGTGCCAGCAGCCCAATGGGGCTACCAAACACCGGGGAGCTGTTTTTT.